This T cell receptor beta chain was observed in a study of T cell repertoires in cytomegalovirus infection. Study summary: Evidence of both CMV infection and a matching HLA type came from public TCR beta signatures.

As for this clonotype: The antigen remains undetermined. A junction end diverges from the germline sequence, so it may reflect a read error.

CDR3 length: 13 amino acids. Germline V lookup: CDR1 MNHEY, CDR2 SMNVEV (reference sequence). TCRdb reanalysed the reads using MiXCR and keeps one entry per CDR3 protein. There are 300,000 to 400,000 distinct CDR3 sequences in the sample; 20% to 30% occur only once, and 13% lies in the top ten. Sequencing was performed on cultured PBMCs, taken from culture after CMV antigen stimulation. V and J are TRBV27 and TRBJ2-7; the match to TRBD2 covers 11 bases. The sequence was collected from a human donor in good health (CMV status not recorded). Some clones in this sample may be carry-over from other donors' samples. The CDR3: CATSSGREYEQYF. The CDR3 DNA follows: TGTGCCACCAGTAGCGGGAGGGAGTACGAGCAGTACTTC.